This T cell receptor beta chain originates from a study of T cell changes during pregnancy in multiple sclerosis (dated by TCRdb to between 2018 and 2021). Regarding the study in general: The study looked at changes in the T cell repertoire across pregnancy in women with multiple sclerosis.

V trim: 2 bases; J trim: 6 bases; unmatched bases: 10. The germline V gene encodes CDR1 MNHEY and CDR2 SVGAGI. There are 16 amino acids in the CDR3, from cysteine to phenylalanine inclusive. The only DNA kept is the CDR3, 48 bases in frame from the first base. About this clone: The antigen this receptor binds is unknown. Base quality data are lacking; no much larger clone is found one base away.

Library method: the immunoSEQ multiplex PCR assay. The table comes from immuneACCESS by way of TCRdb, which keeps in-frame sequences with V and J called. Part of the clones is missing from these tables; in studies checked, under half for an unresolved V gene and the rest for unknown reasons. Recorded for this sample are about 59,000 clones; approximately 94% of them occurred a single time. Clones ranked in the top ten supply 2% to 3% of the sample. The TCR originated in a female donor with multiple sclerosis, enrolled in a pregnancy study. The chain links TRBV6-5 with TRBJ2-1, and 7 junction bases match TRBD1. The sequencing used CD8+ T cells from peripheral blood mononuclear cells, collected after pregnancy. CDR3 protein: CASSYGGGRGSNEQFF. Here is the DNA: TGTGCCAGCAGTTACGGGGGTGGCAGGGGGAGCAATGAGCAGTTCTTC.